A single sample is the source of the 22 T cell receptor beta chains below, sequenced in a study of blood T cell repertoires in COVID-19. The method was immunoSEQ multiplex PCR; TCRdb's version includes in-frame clones alone and lacks a portion of them. The sample includes some 300,000 clones, about 82% of them seen just once. Source material: peripheral blood. These TCRs come from a woman in her 50s with active or convalescent COVID-19.

This chain joins TRBV18 and TRBJ2-1; 15 positions agree with TRBD2. Losses at the gene ends were 2 bases for V and 4 bases for J; bases not matched to a gene: 6. The germline V gene has CDR1 KGHSH and CDR2 LQKENI. CDR3 length: 18 amino acids. CDR3 residues: CASSPLGLAGGSYNEQFF. CDR3 nucleotide sequence: TGTGCCAGCTCACCATTGGGACTAGCGGGAGGATCGTACAATGAGCAGTTCTTC.

V is TRBV4-1 and J is TRBJ1-5, with D perhaps matching TRBD1 (6 bases). V lost 0 bases, J lost 3 bases, and 12 bases lay in between. The CDR3 has 16 residues. Germline V CDR1 and CDR2: MGHRA, YSYEKL. This chain's CDR3 is CASSQETRTDNQPQHF. The CDR3 DNA follows: TGCGCCAGCAGCCAAGAGACGAGGACAGACAATCAGCCCCAGCATTTT.

This clone was counted once. This chain uses TRBV28 with TRBJ1-1, with TRBD1 matching 8 bases. CDR1 is MDHEN, CDR2 SYDVKM, per germline. V was clipped by 7 bases and J by 6 bases; unmatched bases: 16. This CDR3 is built from 16 residues. The CDR3 sequence is CASTDRGRLVSPEAFF. CDR3 nucleotide sequence: TGTGCCAGCACCGACAGGGGACGTTTAGTTTCCCCTGAAGCTTTCTTT. Complete variable domain (other parts from reference TRBV28 and TRBJ1-1): DVKVTQSSRYLVKRTGEKVFLECVQDMDHENMFWYRQDPGLGLRLIYFSYDVKMKEKGDIPEGYSVSREKKERFSLILESASTNQTSMYLCASTDRGRLVSPEAFFGQGTRLTVV.

This chain links TRBV7-2 with TRBJ1-1; D remains ambiguous. Between the trimmed V and J ends, which lost 5 bases and 6 bases, there was a span of 10 bases. Germline CDR1 SGHTA, CDR2 FQGNSA. The CDR3 spans 12 residues. This chain's CDR3 is CASSPSAAEAFF. CDR3 in DNA: TGTGCCAGCAGCCCGAGTGCTGCTGAAGCTTTCTTT. The whole variable domain, filled in from reference TRBV7-2 and TRBJ1-1, reads GAGVSQSPSNKVTEKGKDVELRCDPISGHTALYWYRQSLGQGLEFLIYFQGNSAPDKSGLPSDRFSAERTGGSVSTLTIQRTQQEDSAVYLCASSPSAAEAFFGQGTRLTVV.

The rearrangement links TRBV19 to TRBJ1-4; 7 bases agree with TRBD1. Germline-derived CDR1 and CDR2 are LNHDA and SQIVND (reference sequence). The CDR3 is made up of 14 amino acids. Trimming cost V 6 bases and J 6 bases; bases outside gene matches: 7. This CDR3 reads CASRETGRHEKLFF. The CDR3 DNA reads as TGTGCCAGTAGGGAGACAGGGCGGCATGAAAAACTGTTTTTT.

The V gene is TRBV10-3, the J gene TRBJ2-3, with TRBD2 matching over 8 bases. The CDR3 is 16 residues long. The V segment lost 5 bases and the J segment 3 bases; nucleotides outside the gene matches: 10. Germline V gives CDR1 ENHRY, CDR2 SYGVKD. The CDR3 is CAISPGLEGGTDTQYF. Here the CDR3 DNA reads TGTGCCATCAGTCCGGGACTAGAAGGAGGGACAGATACGCAGTATTTT.

The chain joins TRBV28 to TRBJ2-6; maybe TRBD2 (6 bases). The V end lost 2 bases, the J end lost 2 bases, and 10 bases lay between the germline ends. The germline V gene has CDR1 MDHEN and CDR2 SYDVKM. This CDR3 is built from 16 residues. CDR3 residues: CASSLAGQAGANVLTF. The CDR3 nucleotides read TGTGCCAGCAGTTTAGCGGGGCAGGCTGGGGCCAACGTCCTGACTTTC. Full variable domain (remainder filled in from reference TRBV28 and TRBJ2-6): DVKVTQSSRYLVKRTGEKVFLECVQDMDHENMFWYRQDPGLGLRLIYFSYDVKMKEKGDIPEGYSVSREKKERFSLILESASTNQTSMYLCASSLAGQAGANVLTFGAGSRLTVL.

The rearrangement uses TRBV18 and TRBJ1-5; 8 bases are a match to TRBD1. CDR3 length equals 16 residues. Per germline, CDR1 KGHSH and CDR2 LQKENI. Trimming took 3 bases from V and 6 from J; bases not matched to a gene: 10. CDR3 coding DNA: TGTGCCAGCTCACCGCCGATAGCAGGGGGCGTTCAGCCCCAGCATTTT. Protein: CASSPPIAGGVQPQHF.

The chain recombines TRBV5-1 with TRBJ2-7, with 10 bases matching TRBD2. The germline V gene has CDR1 SGHRS and CDR2 YFSETQ. The CDR3 runs 16 residues. The V and J ends lost 3 bases and 0 bases, in that order; junction bases with no gene match: 6. The CDR3 is CASSSVAGGLSYEQYF. The CDR3 DNA is TGCGCCAGCAGCTCGGTAGCGGGAGGCCTCTCCTACGAGCAGTACTTC.

The J gene is TRBJ1-4, the V gene TRBV7-8; TRBD1 matches 8 bases. CDR3 size: 14 residues. The germline gives CDR1 SGHVS, CDR2 FQNEAQ. The V gene end was trimmed by 7 bases and the J gene end by 6 bases; junction bases not matched to a gene: 7. Here the CDR3 reads CASTITTGDEKLFF. In DNA, the CDR3 is TGTGCCAGCACCATAACGACAGGGGATGAAAAACTGTTTTTT. The full variable domain, with the rest looked up from reference TRBV7-8 and TRBJ1-4, is GAGVSQSPRYKVAKRGQDVALRCDPISGHVSLFWYQQALGQGPEFLTYFQNEAQLDKSGLPSDRFFAERPEGSVSTLKIQRTQQEDSAVYLCASTITTGDEKLFFGSGTQLSVL.

The V call is TRBV14, the J call TRBJ1-1; TRBD1 agrees at 7 bases. Germline CDR1 is SGHDN and CDR2 is FVKESK. CDR3 length equals 14 residues. V was clipped by 2 bases and J by 11 bases; unmatched bases: 11. CDR3 protein: CASSQRTGNSPAFF. CDR3 in DNA: TGTGCCAGCAGCCAACGGACAGGTAACTCTCCGGCTTTCTTT.

V and J are TRBV5-1 and TRBJ2-1, with D perhaps TRBD1 (5 bases). Between the trimmed V and J ends, which lost 2 bases and 6 bases, there was a span of 15 bases. The CDR3 has 15 residues. Germline lookup yields CDR1 SGHRS and CDR2 YFSETQ. The CDR3 sequence is CASSFLGHIPNEQFF. DNA of the CDR3: TGCGCCAGCAGCTTCCTAGGACACATACCCAATGAGCAGTTCTTC.

This clone was seen more than once but under ten times. The V and J genes are TRBV15 and TRBJ2-1, with 10 bases lining up with TRBD2. The J segment lost 6 bases and the V segment lost 1 base, leaving 6 bases of the junction unmatched. Germline CDR1 and CDR2: LNHNV and YYDKDF (reference sequence). This CDR3 contains 16 residues. For the CDR3, the DNA is TGTGCCACCAGCAGAGGGGCTAGCGGGAGTGTCAATGAGCAGTTCTTC. Translation: CATSRGASGSVNEQFF.

This clone was recorded a few times. J is TRBJ1-2 and V is TRBV7-8; the match to TRBD1 covers 7 bases. The V gene's germline CDR1 is SGHVS and CDR2 FQNEAQ. The junction had 6 bases not matched to a gene; V was cut back by 5 bases and J by 0 bases. The CDR3 contains 15 residues. The CDR3 protein is CASSNRTGTNYGYTF. The CDR3 region has the DNA TGTGCCAGCAGCAACAGGACAGGCACTAACTATGGCTACACCTTC.

A few counts support this clone. CDR3 coding DNA: TGTGCCAGTAGTACGCGCCAGAACACTGAAGCTTTCTTT. Its protein is CASSTRQNTEAFF. The chain combines TRBV19 with TRBJ1-1; D is unresolved. The CDR3 is made up of 13 amino acids. With 4 bases removed from V and 1 base from J, the gap between germline ends came to 7 bases. The germline CDR1 and CDR2 sequences are LNHDA and SQIVND (reference sequence).

The chain carries TRBV19 and TRBJ2-7; 11 bases agree with TRBD2. Germline assignment: CDR1 LNHDA and CDR2 SQIVND (reference sequence). Trimming cost V 1 base and J 4 bases; bases outside gene matches: 3. CDR3 size: 15 residues. CDR3 residues: CASSIGLAGRYEQYF. In nucleotides, the CDR3 is TGTGCCAGTAGTATAGGACTAGCGGGAAGGTACGAGCAGTACTTC.

The rearrangement links TRBV4-2 to TRBJ2-2, with TRBD2 identical over 12 bases. Trimming cost V 0 bases and J 6 bases; bases outside gene matches: 5. This CDR3 comprises 17 residues. Germline V lookup: CDR1 LGHNA, CDR2 YNFKEQ. The CDR3 region is CASSQDPLAGGPGELFF. Here the CDR3 DNA reads TGTGCCAGCAGCCAAGATCCCCTAGCGGGAGGGCCCGGGGAGCTGTTTTTT.

This chain uses TRBV6-5 with TRBJ2-5; weak D call: TRBD2 (5 bases). The V end was cut by 6 bases, the J end by 3 bases, with 8 bases between. Germline V gene lookup returns CDR1 MNHEY and CDR2 SVGAGI. The CDR3 has 12 amino acids. CDR3 residues: CASRVGEETQYF. As DNA, the CDR3 is TGTGCCAGCAGGGTGGGAGAAGAGACCCAGTACTTC.

The chain uses TRBV9 and TRBJ2-5; D is perhaps TRBD2 (7 bases). This CDR3 is built from 19 residues. V lost 3 bases and J 3 bases, leaving 27 bases between the germline ends. The germline CDR1 and CDR2 sequences are SGDLS and YYNGEE. CDR3 in DNA: TGTGCCAGCAGCGGAGGGGTTTTTGGGGGCGGGAGATCGGAAGAGACCCAGTACTTC. Its translation: CASSGGVFGGGRSEETQYF.

This rearrangement joins TRBV5-1 to TRBJ2-5; TRBD2 agrees at 12 bases. The J segment lost 3 bases and the V segment lost 0 bases, leaving 0 bases of the junction unmatched. The V gene's germline CDR1 is SGHRS and CDR2 YFSETQ. This CDR3 spans 15 amino acids. The DNA for the CDR3 is TGCGCCAGCAGCTTGGGACTAGCGGGAGAAGAGACCCAGTACTTC. As protein: CASSLGLAGEETQYF. Combining the CDR3 with reference TRBV5-1 and TRBJ2-5 gives the whole variable domain KAGVTQTPRYLIKTRGQQVTLSCSPISGHRSVSWYQQTPGQGLQFLFEYFSETQRNKGNFPGRFSGRQFSNSRSEMNVSTLELGDSALYLCASSLGLAGEETQYFGPGTRLLVL.

In nucleotides, the CDR3 is TGTGCCAGCAGCCAGCACGGACCGGGACTGACCACAGATACGCAGTATTTT. It encodes CASSQHGPGLTTDTQYF. This chain uses TRBV14 with TRBJ2-3; tentative D call: TRBD2 (6 bases). Per the germline V gene, CDR1 is SGHDN and CDR2 is FVKESK. CDR3 length equals 17 residues. The V end was cut by 3 bases, the J end by 2 bases, with 18 bases between. The whole variable domain, remainder taken from reference TRBV14 and TRBJ2-3, is EAGVTQFPSHSVIEKGQTVTLRCDPISGHDNLYWYRRVMGKEIKFLLHFVKESKQDESGMPNNRFLAERTGGTYSTLKVQPAELEDSGVYFCASSQHGPGLTTDTQYFGPGTRLTVL.

The rearrangement uses TRBV11-3 and TRBJ2-5; tentatively, D is TRBD2 (5 bases). Germline V gene lookup returns CDR1 SGHNT and CDR2 YENEEA. This CDR3 region has 17 residues. V was shortened by 5 bases and J by 1 base, with 20 bases between the two germline ends. The CDR3 sequence: CASSKHYRPGGQETQYF. The CDR3 bases are TGTGCCAGCAGCAAACATTATAGACCCGGAGGCCAAGAGACCCAGTACTTC.